A selection of T cell receptor beta chains follows, all from one sample in a study of blood T cell repertoires in COVID-19. Here immunoSEQ multiplex PCR was the method, and the copy in TCRdb shows in-frame clones only, minus some. The data contain some 330,000 clones, nearly 90% of them singletons. The specimen was peripheral blood. The receptors were gathered from a woman in her twenties or thirties with COVID-19, enrolled during active disease. Each CDR3 is given with its conserved first and last residue. A D gene is named only where the DNA matches it firmly. Only some rows state a clone size, as once, few, many or a class for expanded clones.

clone size	V gene	D gene	J gene	CDR3 protein	CDR3 DNA
NA	TRBV29-1	NA	TRBJ1-2	CSVEVANYGYTF	TGCAGCGTTGAGGTAGCTAACTATGGCTACACCTTC
NA	TRBV5-4	NA	TRBJ2-2	CASSSLGPANTGELFF	TGTGCCAGCAGCTCTTTGGGGCCCGCGAACACCGGGGAGCTGTTTTTT
NA	TRBV7-9	TRBD1	TRBJ1-4	CASSLQGGASEKLFF	TGTGCCAGCAGCCTACAGGGGGGAGCGAGCGAAAAACTGTTTTTT
NA	TRBV5-6	TRBD1	TRBJ1-1	CASSQTGGETEAFF	TGTGCCAGCAGCCAAACAGGGGGCGAGACTGAAGCTTTCTTT
NA	TRBV9	NA	TRBJ2-5	CASSVGRIRGVQETQYF	TGTGCCAGCAGCGTAGGGAGGATACGGGGTGTGCAAGAGACCCAGTACTTC
NA	TRBV13	NA	TRBJ2-6	CASSLGQGSSGANVLTF	TGTGCCAGCAGCTTAGGTCAGGGTTCCTCTGGGGCCAACGTCCTGACTTTC
NA	TRBV2	NA	TRBJ1-1	CASSEDGGSRPEAFF	TGTGCCAGCAGTGAAGATGGTGGGAGCCGCCCTGAAGCTTTCTTT
NA	TRBV6-5	TRBD1	TRBJ1-5	CASRTPGGPNQPQHF	TGTGCCAGCAGGACTCCAGGGGGCCCCAATCAGCCCCAGCATTTT
NA	TRBV9	TRBD1	TRBJ2-7	CASSVGDSYSYEQYF	TGTGCCAGCAGCGTAGGGGACAGCTACTCCTACGAGCAGTACTTC
NA	TRBV10-1	TRBD2	TRBJ2-2	CASIERGRWFGELFF	TGCGCCAGCATCGAGCGGGGTAGGTGGTTCGGGGAGCTGTTTTTT
NA	TRBV24-1	NA	TRBJ1-6	CATSADSYNSPLHF	TGTGCCACCAGTGCGGACAGTTATAATTCACCCCTCCACTTT
NA	TRBV4-2	TRBD2	TRBJ2-3	CASSQSGGADTQYF	TGTGCCAGCAGCCAAAGCGGGGGGGCAGATACGCAGTATTTT
NA	TRBV6-2/TRBV6-3	TRBD1	TRBJ1-6	CASSSYGQGVGSPLHF	TGTGCCAGCAGTTCTTACGGACAGGGGGTAGGGTCACCCCTCCACTTT
NA	TRBV6-5	TRBD1	TRBJ2-7	CASSYSGTGHYEQYF	TGTGCCAGCAGTTACTCGGGGACAGGTCACTACGAGCAGTACTTC
NA	TRBV5-4	NA	TRBJ2-3	CASSSQEGSGFNTQYF	TGTGCCAGCAGCTCCCAGGAGGGGTCAGGGTTTAATACGCAGTATTTT
NA	TRBV7-8	NA	TRBJ2-3	CASSFRGYGDTQYF	TGTGCCAGCAGCTTCAGGGGATACGGAGATACGCAGTATTTT
NA	TRBV10-2	NA	TRBJ1-3	CASSETQVQGLRPANF	TGCGCCAGCAGTGAGACACAGGTTCAAGGCCTGCGGCCGGCTAACTTT
NA	TRBV28	NA	TRBJ2-1	CASRPRGRGYHNEQFF	TGTGCCAGCAGGCCCCGGGGGCGGGGGTACCACAATGAGCAGTTCTTC
NA	TRBV7-9	NA	TRBJ2-3	CASSPGLASTDTQYF	TGTGCCAGCAGCCCAGGACTGGCCAGCACAGATACGCAGTATTTT
NA	TRBV15	TRBD1	TRBJ2-2	CATSDRDRVTGELFF	TGTGCCACCAGCGACCGGGACAGGGTAACCGGGGAGCTGTTTTTT
NA	TRBV3-1/TRBV3-2	TRBD2	TRBJ2-3	CASSQLGLADTQYF	TGTGCCAGCAGCCAACTGGGACTAGCTGATACGCAGTATTTT
NA	TRBV19	NA	TRBJ2-1	CASTVSGDSYNEQFF	TGTGCCAGTACCGTTAGCGGAGATTCCTACAATGAGCAGTTCTTC
NA	TRBV18	NA	TRBJ1-2	CASSPPEGRAPYGYTF	TGTGCCAGCTCACCTCCGGAGGGCCGCGCCCCTTATGGCTACACCTTC
NA	TRBV25-1	NA	TRBJ2-2	CASSRRGGGRNTGELFF	TGTGCCAGCAGCAGAAGGGGAGGGGGAAGGAACACCGGGGAGCTGTTTTTT
NA	TRBV15	NA	TRBJ1-5	CATSKYGDNQPQHF	TGTGCCACCAGCAAGTACGGGGACAATCAGCCCCAGCATTTT
NA	TRBV7-8	TRBD1	TRBJ1-4	CASSAGTGDNEKLFF	TGTGCCAGCAGCGCCGGGACAGGGGATAATGAAAAACTGTTTTTT
NA	TRBV27	NA	TRBJ1-2	CASSFLPASYGYTF	TGTGCCAGCAGTTTCCTACCCGCATCCTATGGCTACACCTTC
NA	TRBV5-4	NA	TRBJ2-5	CASSLGLRETQYF	TGTGCCAGCAGCTTGGGACTAAGAGAGACCCAGTACTTC
NA	TRBV10-3	TRBD1	TRBJ1-1	CAISGGTGRYLEAFF	TGTGCCATCAGTGGGGGGACAGGGCGCTACCTTGAAGCTTTCTTT
NA	TRBV9	TRBD1	TRBJ1-4	CASSVAGGGQVVEKLFF	TGTGCCAGCAGCGTAGCGGGCGGGGGACAGGTTGTCGAAAAACTGTTTTTT
NA	TRBV2	TRBD1	TRBJ1-5	CASSNPGQGGGYNQPQHF	TGTGCCAGCAGTAATCCGGGACAGGGAGGGGGTTATAATCAGCCCCAGCATTTT
NA	TRBV5-1	NA	TRBJ1-6	CASSLRQGNYNSPLHF	TGCGCCAGCAGCTTACGTCAGGGGAATTATAATTCACCCCTCCACTTT
NA	TRBV4-1	NA	TRBJ1-4	CASSRGEGATNEKLFF	TGCGCCAGCAGCCGGGGGGAGGGAGCAACTAATGAAAAACTGTTTTTT
NA	TRBV2	TRBD1	TRBJ1-1	CASSEGGTVNTEAFF	TGTGCCAGCAGTGAAGGAGGGACAGTGAACACTGAAGCTTTCTTT
NA	TRBV9	NA	TRBJ1-2	CASSVGAGPYGYTF	TGTGCCAGCAGCGTAGGGGCGGGCCCCTATGGCTACACCTTC
NA	TRBV29-1	NA	TRBJ1-2	CSVVDRGYGYTF	TGCAGCGTTGTAGACAGAGGCTATGGCTACACCTTC
NA	TRBV11-2	NA	TRBJ1-3	CASSIAGGPSSGNTIYF	TGTGCCAGCAGCATAGCCGGAGGGCCCAGCTCTGGAAACACCATATATTTT
NA	TRBV6-5	NA	TRBJ1-5	CATRRDGSNQPQHF	TGTGCCACCCGGAGGGACGGAAGCAATCAGCCCCAGCATTTT
NA	TRBV6-5	TRBD1	TRBJ1-5	CASGGDRANQPQHF	TGTGCCAGCGGAGGGGACAGGGCCAATCAGCCCCAGCATTTT
many	TRBV27	NA	TRBJ2-1	CASSIAGPTYNEQFF	TGTGCCAGCAGTATTGCGGGACCAACTTACAATGAGCAGTTCTTC
NA	TRBV19	NA	TRBJ1-1	CASSDPRGRGNTEAFF	TGTGCCAGTAGTGATCCCCGGGGCAGGGGGAACACTGAAGCTTTCTTT
once	TRBV2	TRBD2	TRBJ2-5	CASSAGELAGGKGETQYF	TGTGCCAGCAGTGCGGGTGAACTAGCGGGGGGGAAGGGAGAGACCCAGTACTTC
NA	TRBV4-2	NA	TRBJ1-2	CASSQERSVYGYTF	TGTGCCAGCAGCCAAGAGAGGTCAGTCTATGGCTACACCTTC
NA	TRBV21-1	NA	TRBJ1-4	CASSTSRRQPRTNEKLFF	TGTGCCAGCAGCACGTCGAGACGACAGCCTCGAACTAATGAAAAACTGTTTTTT
NA	TRBV19	NA	TRBJ1-1	CASSMSRTENTEAFF	TGTGCCAGTAGTATGTCAAGGACAGAAAACACTGAAGCTTTCTTT
NA	TRBV12-3/TRBV12-4	NA	TRBJ1-5	CASSLGPGQPQHF	TGTGCCAGCAGTTTAGGCCCCGGTCAGCCCCAGCATTTT
NA	TRBV7-9	NA	TRBJ1-2	CASSPRGVNYGYTF	TGTGCCAGCAGCCCACGGGGAGTCAACTATGGCTACACCTTC
NA	TRBV4-2	TRBD2	TRBJ2-4	CASSARLGGLLIAKNIQYF	TGTGCCAGCAGCGCCCGACTGGGGGGGTTACTGATAGCCAAAAACATTCAGTACTTC
NA	TRBV5-1	NA	TRBJ1-1	CASSPGGDRTEAFF	TGCGCCAGCAGCCCGGGAGGGGATCGCACTGAAGCTTTCTTT
NA	TRBV7-2	TRBD2	TRBJ2-7	CASSLEAGNYEQYF	TGTGCCAGCAGCTTAGAAGCGGGAAACTACGAGCAGTACTTC
NA	TRBV15	NA	TRBJ2-5	CATSRVDRWETQYF	TGTGCCACCAGCAGAGTAGATAGATGGGAGACCCAGTACTTC
few	TRBV4-1	NA	TRBJ1-3	CASSHAKEAQMSSGNTIYF	TGCGCCAGCAGCCACGCCAAGGAGGCCCAAATGAGCTCTGGAAACACCATATATTTT
NA	TRBV9	TRBD2	TRBJ2-3	CASSGPAGGLATQYF	TGTGCCAGCAGCGGGCCAGCGGGGGGGCTTGCTACGCAGTATTTT